These 21 T cell receptor beta chains originate from one sample sequenced in a study of blood T cell repertoires in COVID-19. The protocol was immunoSEQ multiplex PCR, while the TCRdb copy is restricted to in-frame clones and leaves out a portion. In the table there are some 150,000 clones, around four fifths of which are singletons. The specimen sequenced was peripheral blood. These receptors were taken from a human donor in a cohort sampled during active COVID-19.

V is TRBV28 and J is TRBJ1-5, with 7 bases fitting TRBD1. Losses at the gene ends were 6 bases for V and 0 bases for J; bases not matched to a gene: 8. Germline V gene sequence: CDR1 MDHEN, CDR2 SYDVKM. The CDR3 covers 16 residues. For the CDR3, the DNA is TGTGCCAGCAGGCCAAGACAGGGCGGTAGCAATCAGCCCCAGCATTTT. It yields the protein CASRPRQGGSNQPQHF.

This chain connects TRBV16 to TRBJ2-1; D is perhaps TRBD2 (6 bases). This CDR3 has 15 amino acids. In germline, CDR1 is KGHSY, CDR2 FQNENV. The V end was cut by 4 bases, the J end by 3 bases, with 13 bases between. The CDR3 nucleotides read TGTGCCAGCAGCCTGGTGTTTAGCGGCTACAATGAGCAGTTCTTC. Protein: CASSLVFSGYNEQFF. Supplemented by reference TRBV16 and TRBJ2-1, the full variable domain reads GEEVAQTPKHLVRGEGQKAKLYCAPIKGHSYVFWYQQVLKNEFKFLISFQNENVFDETGMPKERFSAKCLPNSPCSLEIQATKLEDSAVYFCASSLVFSGYNEQFFGPGTRLTVL.

J is TRBJ2-5 and V is TRBV3-1 (or the pseudogene TRBV3-2); 7 nucleotides line up with TRBD1. The CDR3 runs 15 residues. The germline gives CDR1 LGHDT, CDR2 YNNKEL (reference sequence). J was trimmed by 2 bases and V by 0 bases; bases with no gene match: 3. The CDR3 loop reads CASSQDGQEQETQYF. In DNA form, the CDR3 reads TGTGCCAGCAGCCAAGATGGACAGGAGCAAGAGACCCAGTACTTC.

V usage is TRBV5-1 and J usage is TRBJ2-1; TRBD2 agrees at 11 bases. CDR1 is SGHRS and CDR2 is YFSETQ in the germline V gene. The CDR3 extends over 16 amino acids. The junction had 5 bases not matched to a gene; V was cut back by 0 bases and J by 6 bases. CDR3 nucleotide sequence: TGCGCCAGCAGCTTGGCTCCGACTAGCGGGACCAATGAGCAGTTCTTC. It yields the protein CASSLAPTSGTNEQFF.

The chain joins TRBV5-1 to TRBJ2-3; 9 nucleotides line up with TRBD2. The trim removed 4 bases at V and 1 base at J, leaving 4 bases unmatched. The CDR3 has 15 amino acids. CDR1 and CDR2 (germline): SGHRS, YFSETQ. The CDR3 sequence: CASSHSGGRTDTQYF. The CDR3 nucleotides read TGCGCCAGCAGCCATAGCGGGGGACGCACAGATACGCAGTATTTT. The full variable domain, rest sourced from reference TRBV5-1 and TRBJ2-3, is KAGVTQTPRYLIKTRGQQVTLSCSPISGHRSVSWYQQTPGQGLQFLFEYFSETQRNKGNFPGRFSGRQFSNSRSEMNVSTLELGDSALYLCASSHSGGRTDTQYFGPGTRLTVL.

The chain joins TRBV21-1 to TRBJ2-5; the D call TRBD2 from the table was never checked on the DNA. TRBV21-1 is reported as a pseudogene. CDR3 size: 15 residues. In DNA form, the CDR3 reads TGTGCCAGCAGCACCTTAGCGGGAGAAAAGGAGACCCAGTACTTC. This translates into CASSTLAGEKETQYF.

This chain uses TRBV20-1 with TRBJ2-5; TRBD2 agrees at 7 bases. Looked up from germline, CDR1 is DFQATT and CDR2 is SNEGSKA (reference sequence). The V segment lost 3 bases and the J segment 5 bases; nucleotides outside the gene matches: 9. This CDR3 region has 14 residues. Here the CDR3 reads CSASSGFPRETQYF. The CDR3 bases are TGCAGTGCTAGTAGCGGGTTCCCTAGGGAGACCCAGTACTTC.

This clone was detected only once. The chain combines TRBV24-1 with TRBJ2-1; 12 bases agree with TRBD2. The CDR3 extends over 16 amino acids. The germline V gene has CDR1 KGHDR and CDR2 SFDVKD. The ends lost 4 bases at V and 2 bases at J; junction bases unmatched: 2. The CDR3 DNA reads as TGTGCCACCAGTGACGCTAGCGGGAGGGCCTACAATGAGCAGTTCTTC. Encoded protein: CATSDASGRAYNEQFF.

The V and J genes are TRBV4-3 and TRBJ2-4, with D maybe TRBD1 (6 bases). Germline V lookup: CDR1 LGHNA, CDR2 YSLEER. Trimming cost V 0 bases and J 0 bases, with 12 bases left between them. The CDR3 extends over 17 amino acids. The CDR3 loop reads CASSQDLQGLAKNIQYF. The CDR3 nucleotides read TGCGCCAGCAGCCAAGATCTCCAGGGGCTAGCCAAAAACATTCAGTACTTC.

The V gene is TRBV2, the J gene TRBJ2-2; 14 nucleotides line up with TRBD2. The CDR3 runs 15 residues. Trimming removed 6 bases from V and 6 bases from J; junction bases left unmatched: 3. Germline V lookup: CDR1 SNHLY, CDR2 FYNNEI. CDR3 in amino acids: CASRTSGRVPGELFF. The CDR3 DNA is TGTGCCAGCAGGACTAGCGGGAGGGTTCCCGGGGAGCTGTTTTTT.

J is TRBJ2-7 and V is TRBV7-2; TRBD1 agrees at 9 bases. The CDR3 is 15 amino acids. Germline loops: CDR1 SGHTA, CDR2 FQGNSA. The V and J ends lost 1 base and 6 bases, in that order; junction bases with no gene match: 7. Here the CDR3 reads CASSLVGTGRGEQYF. The CDR3 DNA reads TGTGCCAGCAGCTTAGTTGGGACAGGGAGGGGCGAGCAGTACTTC.

The chain recombines TRBV19 with TRBJ2-3; D is unresolved. The germline CDR1 and CDR2 sequences are LNHDA and SQIVND (reference sequence). The CDR3 is made up of 16 amino acids. V lost 5 bases and J 6 bases, leaving 21 bases between the germline ends. The CDR3 spells CASSSRGPAITDTQYF. The CDR3 region has the DNA TGTGCCAGTAGTTCCCGCGGTCCAGCCATCACGGATACGCAGTATTTT. Complete variable domain (other parts from reference TRBV19 and TRBJ2-3): DGGITQSPKYLFRKEGQNVTLSCEQNLNHDAMYWYRQDPGQGLRLIYYSQIVNDFQKGDIAEGYSVSREKKESFPLTVTSAQKNPTAFYLCASSSRGPAITDTQYFGPGTRLTVL.

The J gene is TRBJ2-3, the V gene TRBV18; D uncertain. CDR1 and CDR2 (germline): KGHSH, LQKENI. The CDR3 consists of 13 residues. Trimming took off 5 bases at V and 0 bases at J, with 6 bases between the two ends. In DNA, the CDR3 is TGTGCCAGCTCATCCCTAAGCACAGATACGCAGTATTTT. Encoded protein: CASSSLSTDTQYF.

The chain links TRBV19 to TRBJ2-1; TRBD2 matches at 8 bases. The germline CDR1 and CDR2 sequences are LNHDA and SQIVND (reference sequence). J was trimmed by 6 bases and V by 5 bases; bases with no gene match: 6. The CDR3 is 14 amino acids. The CDR3 sequence: CASSLQRESNEQFF. CDR3 nucleotide sequence: TGTGCCAGTAGTTTACAGCGGGAGAGCAATGAGCAGTTCTTC.

The chain couples TRBV6-5 to TRBJ2-1, with a tentative D call TRBD2 (6 bases). The germline V gene encodes CDR1 MNHEY and CDR2 SVGAGI. V shed 4 bases and J shed 5 bases, with 18 bases lying between them. The CDR3 covers 16 residues. This CDR3 reads CASSSYGGPVNNEQFF. The CDR3 nucleotides are TGTGCCAGCAGTTCCTATGGAGGGCCAGTTAACAATGAGCAGTTCTTC.

This sequence joins TRBV6-5 and TRBJ1-4; 7 nucleotides agree with TRBD1. Germline V CDR1 and CDR2: MNHEY, SVGAGI. Losses at the gene ends were 4 bases for V and 7 bases for J; bases not matched to a gene: 3. The CDR3 is made up of 13 amino acids. The CDR3 DNA follows: TGTGCCAGCAGTTGGGACAGCCTTGAAAAACTGTTTTTT. This translates into CASSWDSLEKLFF.

As DNA, the CDR3 is TGTGCCAGCTCACCAGAGGACAGGGTCAATGAAAAACTGTTTTTT. Amino acid sequence: CASSPEDRVNEKLFF. The chain has TRBV18 and TRBJ1-4; 8 positions agree with TRBD1. Germline V gene sequence: CDR1 KGHSH, CDR2 LQKENI. The CDR3 contains 15 residues. The V and J ends lost 2 bases and 5 bases, in that order; junction bases with no gene match: 4.

This clone was counted once. The CDR3 region is CASSAHPGSTDTQYF. The CDR3 DNA reads as TGTGCCAGCAGCGCCCACCCCGGGAGTACAGATACGCAGTATTTT. The chain has TRBV9 and TRBJ2-3, with D possibly being TRBD2 (6 bases). This CDR3 has 15 amino acids. CDR1 is SGDLS and CDR2 is YYNGEE in the germline V gene. V was cut by 3 bases and J by 3 bases, with 14 bases left in between.

The rearrangement joins TRBV2 to TRBJ2-2; D might be TRBD1 (6 bases). V lost 5 bases and J lost 5, with 15 bases in between. This CDR3 comprises 15 residues. CDR1 and CDR2 from the germline V gene are SNHLY and FYNNEI. The CDR3 DNA is TGTGCCAGCAGTAGAGAGGGGGAAGGAACCGGGGAGCTGTTTTTT. It is translated as CASSREGEGTGELFF.

The genes are TRBV6-5 and TRBJ2-7; maybe TRBD1 (6 bases). Trimming left V 10 bases short and J 0 bases short, with 13 bases between. Germline CDR1 MNHEY, CDR2 SVGAGI. This CDR3 spans 13 amino acids. CDR3 DNA sequence: TGTGCCACCTACAGGGCTAGCTCCTACGAGCAGTACTTC. Its protein product is CATYRASSYEQYF.

The chain employs TRBV11-2 and TRBJ2-2; D is unclear. CDR1 and CDR2 from the germline V gene are SGHAT and FQNNGV. This CDR3 has 12 amino acids. The V and J ends lost 2 bases and 6 bases respectively, with 4 bases between them. The CDR3 region has the DNA TGTGCCAGCAGCTTATCCGCCGGGGAGCTGTTTTTT. This sequence encodes CASSLSAGELFF.